This T cell receptor (beta chain) was documented in a study of neurological immune-mediated disorders. Looking at the study overall: Disease course was recorded as relapsing-remitting for some 31 and secondary progressive for about 8.5% of the 34 multiple sclerosis patients. General study findings and limits: The multiple sclerosis repertoire cluster had no clinical or MRI feature associated with it.

This clonotype has ten or more counts. Its antigen is not known. At one end, the junction sequence differs from germline, possibly due to a read error. The unsorted libraries originated from 2 million PBMCs kept at -80 C. There are 11 residues in the CDR3. Per the germline V gene, CDR1 is SNHLY and CDR2 is FYNNEI. MiXCR, run by TCRdb on the 5' RACE reads, gives a single entry per CDR3 protein. This table has tens of thousands of distinct CDR3 sequences, 2.5% to 3% appearing once. Sequencing was performed on PBMCs. This TCR was sampled from a woman in her twenties or thirties with multiple sclerosis. This chain links TRBV2 with TRBJ2-7; 7 nucleotides align to TRBD1. The CDR3 spells CASSDVGTANF. The CDR3 nucleotides are TGTGCCAGCAGCGACGTCGGGACAGCTAACTTC.